One and the same sample provided the 27 T cell receptor beta chains below, sequenced in a study of response to subunit inactivated influenza vaccine. MiXCR was run by TCRdb on the RT-PCR reads, yielding one entry per CDR3 protein. The repertoire holds 860,000 or so distinct CDR3 sequences, with 21% as singletons. Sequenced material: PBMCs from blood, taken 5 to 6 days after vaccination. Every receptor here comes from a man aged 50 to 60 who received an inactivated influenza vaccine.

V gene TRBV12-3 or TRBV12-4 combines with J gene TRBJ2-7; D may be TRBD2 (5 bases). CDR3 length: 12 residues. Trimming stripped 5 bases from V and 6 bases from J, with 11 bases between. The CDR3 bases are TGTGCCAGCAGTGCGCCCGGGGTCGAGCAGTACTTC. Its protein is CASSAPGVEQYF.

The rearrangement uses TRBV24-1 and TRBJ1-5; D remains ambiguous. Germline CDR1 KGHDR, CDR2 SFDVKD. V was pared by 9 bases and J by 4 bases, with 21 bases between. The CDR3 covers 16 residues. CDR3 in amino acids: CATGDGRQRENQPQHF. The CDR3 nucleotides are TGTGCCACCGGGGATGGACGGCAGCGAGAGAATCAGCCCCAGCATTTT.

This clonotype came up a few times. The chain carries TRBV7-9 and TRBJ1-1; D remains unclear. Germline V gene data show CDR1 as SEHNR and CDR2 as FQNEAQ (reference sequence). Trimming stripped 1 base from V and 2 bases from J, with 11 bases between. This CDR3 region has 15 residues. This CDR3 reads CASSLVLAINTEAFF. The CDR3 DNA sequence: TGTGCCAGCAGCTTAGTGCTGGCTATAAACACTGAAGCTTTCTTT.

This clonotype has just a few counts. The chain uses TRBV20-1 and TRBJ2-2; D is unclear. The ends were cut back, 3 bases at V and 0 bases at J, with 14 bases in the middle. The germline V gene has CDR1 DFQATT and CDR2 SNEGSKA (reference sequence). This CDR3 region has 16 residues. The CDR3 DNA sequence: TGCAGTGCTAGTGACCCCTGGAGCGCGAACACCGGGGAGCTGTTTTTT. It encodes CSASDPWSANTGELFF.

This clonotype occurred a few times. This chain uses TRBV20-1 with TRBJ1-5; D gene ambiguous. The CDR3 has 15 residues. V was cut by 3 bases and J by 3 bases, with 15 bases left in between. CDR1 and CDR2 (germline): DFQATT, SNEGSKA (reference sequence). CDR3 in amino acids: CSASIVSGNNQPQHF. In nucleotides, the CDR3 is TGCAGTGCTAGTATTGTAAGCGGTAACAATCAGCCCCAGCATTTT.

The rearrangement uses TRBV2 and TRBJ2-3; D not resolved. The germline CDR1 and CDR2 sequences are SNHLY and FYNNEI. CDR3 size: 13 residues. V was trimmed by 3 bases and J by 4 bases, leaving 8 bases between them. The CDR3 region has the DNA TGTGCCAGCAGTGAGTCAGCCGCAGATACGCAGTATTTT. Its protein product is CASSESAADTQYF.

This clonotype has just a few counts. The chain couples TRBV28 to TRBJ2-7; 7 bases line up with TRBD1. Germline-derived CDR1 and CDR2 are MDHEN and SYDVKM. The CDR3 length is 14 residues. Germline trimming cut 9 bases from V and 0 bases from J; bases unmatched to any gene: 8. CDR3 protein: CASRRQGLSYEQYF. DNA of the CDR3: TGTGCCAGTAGACGACAGGGCCTCTCCTACGAGCAGTACTTC. Variable domain in full (rest from reference TRBV28 and TRBJ2-7): DVKVTQSSRYLVKRTGEKVFLECVQDMDHENMFWYRQDPGLGLRLIYFSYDVKMKEKGDIPEGYSVSREKKERFSLILESASTNQTSMYLCASRRQGLSYEQYFGPGTRLTVT.

This clonotype appeared a few times. The chain joins TRBV5-1 to TRBJ2-1, with 8 bases fitting TRBD1. Per the germline V gene, CDR1 is SGHRS and CDR2 is YFSETQ. This CDR3 is built from 17 residues. The trim removed 1 base at V and 7 bases at J, leaving 13 bases unmatched. The CDR3: CASSLQGIGQGENEQFF. The CDR3 DNA is TGCGCCAGCAGCTTGCAAGGGATCGGACAGGGCGAGAATGAGCAGTTCTTC.

This clonotype was seen only a few times. V is TRBV20-1 and J is TRBJ1-1; D is perhaps TRBD1 (5 bases). The CDR3 is made up of 13 amino acids. V lost 4 bases to trimming and J lost 0 bases, with 9 bases between them. The germline V gene encodes CDR1 DFQATT and CDR2 SNEGSKA (reference sequence). In DNA, the CDR3 is TGCAGTGCTACATCGACAGTGAACACTGAAGCTTTCTTT. Amino acids: CSATSTVNTEAFF.

The chain is built from TRBV5-1 and TRBJ2-7; D is perhaps TRBD1 (6 bases). CDR3 size: 17 residues. Trimming took 3 bases from V and 1 from J, leaving 20 bases between them. CDR1 is SGHRS, CDR2 YFSETQ, per germline. The CDR3 DNA reads as TGCGCCAGCAGCTCTTCAGATACAGGGCCCACTTCCTACGAGCAGTACTTC. Translated, it gives CASSSSDTGPTSYEQYF. The whole variable domain, remainder taken from reference TRBV5-1 and TRBJ2-7, is KAGVTQTPRYLIKTRGQQVTLSCSPISGHRSVSWYQQTPGQGLQFLFEYFSETQRNKGNFPGRFSGRQFSNSRSEMNVSTLELGDSALYLCASSSSDTGPTSYEQYFGPGTRLTVT.

The chain is built from TRBV5-1 and TRBJ2-1; 14 bases agree with TRBD2. CDR1 and CDR2 from the germline V gene are SGHRS and YFSETQ. V was clipped by 5 bases and J by 5 bases; unmatched bases: 12. The CDR3 is made up of 18 amino acids. CDR3 coding DNA: TGCGCCAGCAGGGGAAACCCGGGACTAGCGGGGGTCGACAATGAGCAGTTCTTC. Its translation is CASRGNPGLAGVDNEQFF. Complete variable domain (other parts from reference TRBV5-1 and TRBJ2-1): KAGVTQTPRYLIKTRGQQVTLSCSPISGHRSVSWYQQTPGQGLQFLFEYFSETQRNKGNFPGRFSGRQFSNSRSEMNVSTLELGDSALYLCASRGNPGLAGVDNEQFFGPGTRLTVL.

The CDR3 sequence: CASSTVRGSNQPQHF. The CDR3 DNA reads TGTGCCAGTAGCACGGTGAGGGGTAGCAATCAGCCCCAGCATTTT. V gene TRBV19 combines with J gene TRBJ1-5; maybe TRBD1 (5 bases). The CDR3 loop spans 15 amino acids. Trimming left V 6 bases short and J 0 bases short, with 12 bases between. The germline V gene encodes CDR1 LNHDA and CDR2 SQIVND (reference sequence).

The genes are TRBV7-9 and TRBJ2-7; the match to TRBD1 covers 7 bases. This CDR3 contains 17 residues. Losses at the gene ends were 5 bases for V and 0 bases for J; bases not matched to a gene: 13. The V gene's germline CDR1 is SEHNR and CDR2 FQNEAQ (reference sequence). The CDR3 protein is CASSPRIRDRRSYEQYF. In nucleotides, the CDR3 is TGTGCCAGCAGCCCAAGGATCCGGGACAGACGCTCCTACGAGCAGTACTTC.

The table lists this clonotype with a count of one. V gene TRBV20-1 combines with J gene TRBJ2-3, with TRBD1 identical over 11 bases. The germline gives CDR1 DFQATT, CDR2 SNEGSKA (reference sequence). With V trimmed by 6 bases and J by 2 bases, 13 bases remained unmatched. The CDR3 has 17 amino acids. The CDR3 reads CSAEAPGQGAFTDTQYF. The CDR3 DNA is TGCAGTGCCGAAGCACCTGGACAGGGGGCTTTCACAGATACGCAGTATTTT.

This chain connects TRBV3-1 to TRBJ2-2; either TRBD1 or TRBD2 may supply D (5 bases each). Germline V gene data show CDR1 as LGHDT and CDR2 as YNNKEL (reference sequence). Trimming took 1 base from V and 14 from J, leaving 11 bases between them. The CDR3 spans 12 residues. CDR3 sequence: CASSQGERGLFF. The CDR3 DNA reads as TGTGCCAGCAGCCAAGGGGAGAGGGGACTGTTTTTT. The full variable domain, rest sourced from reference TRBV3-1 and TRBJ2-2, is DTAVSQTPKYLVTQMGNDKSIKCEQNLGHDTMYWYKQDSKKFLKIMFSYNNKELIINETVPNRFSPKSPDKAHLNLHINSLELGDSAVYFCASSQGERGLFFGEGSRLTVL.

As DNA, the CDR3 is TGCAGTGCCCCCAAGGAGGTTAGCTCCTACAATGAGCAGTTCTTC. This gives the protein CSAPKEVSSYNEQFF. The chain has TRBV20-1 and TRBJ2-1; TRBD2 is a possible D gene (5 bases). This CDR3 contains 15 residues. V was cut by 6 bases and J by 0 bases, with 15 bases left in between. In germline, CDR1 is DFQATT, CDR2 SNEGSKA (reference sequence).

This clonotype has only a few counts. The gene calls are TRBV20-1 and TRBJ2-7, with D tentatively TRBD2 (6 bases). The CDR3 loop spans 16 amino acids. Trimming left V 0 bases short and J 6 bases short, with 21 bases between. Germline-derived CDR1 and CDR2 are DFQATT and SNEGSKA (reference sequence). CDR3 in DNA: TGCAGTGCTAGAGATCGGCGCGGGACTTCAAGGGTCGAGCAGTACTTC. This gives the protein CSARDRRGTSRVEQYF.

The table lists this clonotype with a few counts. The V and J genes are TRBV4-3 and TRBJ2-2; 12 nucleotides line up with TRBD2. With V trimmed by 1 base and J by 5 bases, 2 bases remained unmatched. Germline V gives CDR1 LGHNA, CDR2 YSLEER. CDR3 length: 16 amino acids. CDR3 protein: CASSQGLAGDTGELFF. The CDR3 DNA sequence: TGCGCCAGCAGCCAAGGACTAGCGGGAGATACCGGGGAGCTGTTTTTT.

The chain has TRBV4-1 and TRBJ2-3; 11 bases fit TRBD2. In germline, CDR1 is MGHRA, CDR2 YSYEKL. Losses at the gene ends were 2 bases for V and 1 base for J; bases not matched to a gene: 2. The CDR3 contains 16 residues. The CDR3 sequence is CASSQRLAGRTDTQYF. The CDR3 DNA is TGCGCCAGCAGCCAAAGACTAGCGGGGCGCACAGATACGCAGTATTTT.

The chain links TRBV14 to TRBJ2-3, with D possibly TRBD2 on 5 matching bases. Germline V CDR1 and CDR2: SGHDN, FVKESK. The CDR3 is 14 residues long. The V end was cut by 5 bases, the J end by 0 bases, with 9 bases between. The CDR3 sequence: CASSDSASTDTQYF. The CDR3 bases are TGTGCCAGCAGCGATAGCGCGAGCACAGATACGCAGTATTTT.

This clonotype came up a few times. This sequence joins TRBV11-2 and TRBJ2-5; perhaps TRBD1 as D (5 bases). Looked up from germline, CDR1 is SGHAT and CDR2 is FQNNGV. V lost 0 bases, J lost 5 bases, and 10 bases lay in between. CDR3 length equals 14 residues. The CDR3, as DNA: TGTGCCAGCAGCTTAGACAGGGATACGGAGACCCAGTACTTC. This codes for CASSLDRDTETQYF.

The V gene is TRBV7-6, the J gene TRBJ2-1; unclear D gene. Trimming pared 2 bases from V and 8 bases from J, leaving 13 bases between. The CDR3 extends over 14 amino acids. Germline V gene lookup returns CDR1 SGHVS and CDR2 FNYEAQ. The chain's CDR3 is CASSLWASGDEQFF. DNA of the CDR3: TGTGCCAGCAGCTTATGGGCAAGTGGGGATGAGCAGTTCTTC.

CDR3 sequence (DNA): TGTGCCAGCAGCCAATTTCTTTGGGCCCGGAACACCGGGGAGCTGTTTTTT. Its translation is CASSQFLWARNTGELFF. The chain uses TRBV3-1 and TRBJ2-2; D is unresolved. V lost 2 bases and J 1 base, leaving 14 bases between the germline ends. The CDR3 length is 17 residues. Per the germline V gene, CDR1 is LGHDT and CDR2 is YNNKEL (reference sequence).

This clonotype was counted a few times. The J gene is TRBJ1-6, the V gene TRBV5-1; D is perhaps TRBD1 (5 bases). From germline, CDR1 is SGHRS and CDR2 YFSETQ. The V end lost 2 bases, the J end lost 6 bases, and 15 bases lay between the germline ends. The CDR3 sequence is 16 residues long. The CDR3 protein is CASSFSQGGSNSPLHF. The CDR3 DNA reads as TGCGCCAGCAGCTTTAGCCAGGGAGGGAGTAATTCACCCCTCCACTTT.

This clonotype was picked up a small number of times. This sequence joins TRBV5-1 and TRBJ2-3; D is unclear. CDR3 size: 16 residues. In germline, CDR1 is SGHRS, CDR2 YFSETQ. V was clipped by 4 bases and J by 1 base, with 16 bases between them. The CDR3 nucleotides read TGCGCCAGCAGCCCCGCCTTTGGTGGTCGCACAGATACGCAGTATTTT. Translated, it gives CASSPAFGGRTDTQYF. Supplemented by reference TRBV5-1 and TRBJ2-3, the full variable domain reads KAGVTQTPRYLIKTRGQQVTLSCSPISGHRSVSWYQQTPGQGLQFLFEYFSETQRNKGNFPGRFSGRQFSNSRSEMNVSTLELGDSALYLCASSPAFGGRTDTQYFGPGTRLTVL.

This clonotype was seen just once. The V and J genes are TRBV7-2 and TRBJ1-6; no definite D call. The V end lost 2 bases, the J end lost 9 bases, and 14 bases lay between the germline ends. The CDR3 loop spans 15 amino acids. Germline CDR1 reads SGHTA; CDR2 reads FQGNSA. The CDR3 bases are TGTGCCAGCAGCTTAATTCTGGGGTCTGGTTCACCCCTCCACTTT. This codes for CASSLILGSGSPLHF.

The gene calls are TRBV5-1 and TRBJ2-7; TRBD2 matches 9 bases. V trimming: 1 base; J trimming: 5 bases; junction bases outside the gene matches: 4. Germline assignment: CDR1 SGHRS and CDR2 YFSETQ. The CDR3 totals 14 residues. This chain's CDR3 is CASSLRGRAHEQYF. Written as DNA, the CDR3 is TGCGCCAGCAGCTTGCGCGGGAGGGCCCACGAGCAGTACTTC.